This T cell receptor (beta chain) stems from a study of blood T cells in healthy people across ages. Findings and limits, study-wide: Naive CD4+ cells and diversity were both higher in long-lived donors than in aged donors. Age advanced and TCR beta diversity per million T cells fell, roughly linearly.

Donors were healthy Caucasian individuals from Russia aged about 6 to 90. Whenever a sample was processed, at least 6 million PBMCs were isolated. PCR was performed a second time for 7 to 11 cycles using a sample-barcoded 5' primer and a J-beta primer mix. TCRdb ran MiXCR on the 5' RACE reads and lists one entry per CDR3 protein. Among 700,000 to 950,000 distinct CDR3 sequences listed, around 46% were seen once. About this clonotype itself: Its antigen is not identified.

This CDR3 comprises 14 residues. With 5 bases removed from V and 3 bases from J, the gap between germline ends came to 13 bases. This sequence originates from a woman in her fifties or sixties in good health. The rearrangement joins TRBV12-3 or TRBV12-4 to TRBJ1-2; D remains ambiguous. Sequenced: blood. Here the CDR3 reads CASSGHPIYYGYTF. DNA for the CDR3: TGTGCCAGCAGTGGCCACCCCATATACTATGGCTACACCTTC.